This entry features one T cell receptor beta chain sequence. This table comes from immunoSEQ multiplex PCR, and its TCRdb copy is limited to in-frame clones, with some not included. The sample records approximately 230,000 clones, roughly 79% being singletons. This sample was included in a study of blood T cell repertoires in COVID-19. The CDR3 has 16 amino acids. Germline V CDR1 and CDR2: SNHLY, FYNNEI. Germline trimming cut 5 bases from V and 7 bases from J; bases unmatched to any gene: 11. Each recovered donor of Cohort 3 presented with two negative PCRs, clearance, or symptom resolution. The V and J genes are TRBV2 and TRBJ1-6; 7 bases align to TRBD1. The sequencing input was PBMCs or T cells enriched from blood (not recorded which). This TCR derives from a man aged 35 to 55 who had recovered from COVID-19. For the CDR3, the DNA is TGTGCCAGCAGTCCGGACAGGACAAGAAGGAATTCACCCCTCCACTTT. Amino acid sequence: CASSPDRTRRNSPLHF.